The present T cell receptor beta chain was sequenced within a study of glioma-infiltrating T cells after dendritic cell vaccination. Study details: Monocyte-derived dendritic cells, cultured roughly 7 days with IL-4 and GM-CSF, were pulsed with autologous tumor lysate.

This clone has just a few counts. Antigen specificity is unknown. Notes on the study in general: Few patients contributed both blood and tumor specimens.

Regarding time point: after dendritic cell vaccination, including at tumor progression/relapse. Patients had residual fresh-frozen tumor tissue and more than two years of survival data. Clones were read by immunoSEQ multiplex PCR, and TCRdb kept only the in-frame ones, dropping some. The top ten clones hold approximately 39% of a sample with around 10,000 clones, roughly 86% of them seen once. V gave up 0 bases and J gave up 1 base, with 6 bases separating them. The CDR3 consists of 14 residues. Germline V gene lookup returns CDR1 SGHVS and CDR2 FQNEAQ. Sequences were derived from blood, sampled after dendritic cell vaccination. The receptor was derived from a human donor with glioblastoma. V usage is TRBV7-8 and J usage is TRBJ1-1, with D perhaps TRBD1 (5 bases). The DNA of the CDR3 is TGTGCCAGCAGCTTAGCCACAGGGAACACTGAAGCTTTCTTT. It specifies CASSLATGNTEAFF.